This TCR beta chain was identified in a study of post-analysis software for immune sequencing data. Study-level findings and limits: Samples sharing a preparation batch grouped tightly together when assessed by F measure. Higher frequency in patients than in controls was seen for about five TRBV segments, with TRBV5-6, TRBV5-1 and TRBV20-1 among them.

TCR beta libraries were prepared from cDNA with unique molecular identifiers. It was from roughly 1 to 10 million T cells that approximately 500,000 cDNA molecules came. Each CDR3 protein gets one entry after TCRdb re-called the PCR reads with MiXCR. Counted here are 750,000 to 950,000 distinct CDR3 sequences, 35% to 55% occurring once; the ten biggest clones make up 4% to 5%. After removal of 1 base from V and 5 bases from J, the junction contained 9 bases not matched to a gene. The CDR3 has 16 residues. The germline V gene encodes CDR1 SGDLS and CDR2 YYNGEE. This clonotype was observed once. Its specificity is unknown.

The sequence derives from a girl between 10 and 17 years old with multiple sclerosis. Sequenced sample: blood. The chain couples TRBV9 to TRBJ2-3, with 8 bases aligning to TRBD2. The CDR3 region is CASSVRSGSRGDTQYF. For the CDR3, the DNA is TGTGCCAGCAGCGTAAGAAGCGGGAGTCGTGGAGATACGCAGTATTTT. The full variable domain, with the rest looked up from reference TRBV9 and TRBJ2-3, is DSGVTQTPKHLITATGQRVTLRCSPRSGDLSVYWYQQSLDQGLQFLIQYYNGEERAKGNILERFSAQQFPDLHSELNLSSLELGDSALYFCASSVRSGSRGDTQYFGPGTRLTVL.